This is a list of T cell receptor beta chains from one sample in a study of OX40 agonist ivuxolimab in advanced cancers. Produced via immunoSEQ multiplex PCR; TCRdb's table is partial and in-frame only. The top ten hold about a sixth of the sample, which has 45,000 or so clones, around 92% seen once. The sequencing here drew on CD4+ or CD8+ T cells sorted from blood, taken in a trial of the OX40 agonist ivuxolimab. The origin of the receptors is an adult with an advanced solid tumor such as melanoma, head and neck, liver or kidney cancer. CDR3s include the opening cysteine and the closing phenylalanine or tryptophan.

TRBV19	TRBJ1-5	CASSNTETGSNQPQHF
TRBV11-2	TRBJ2-7	CASSSTVYEQYF
TRBV2	TRBJ1-4	CASSERAGPEKLFF
TRBV9	TRBJ2-5	CASSVVGLAGEETQYF
TRBV30	TRBJ2-1	CAWRGMSGSPYNEQFF
TRBV6-5	TRBJ2-1	CASSWDFASNEQFF
TRBV11-2	TRBJ2-7	CASTSKPGLSGVPYEQYF
TRBV30	TRBJ2-1	CAWAGLATYNEQFF
TRBV5-1	TRBJ2-7	CASSWDKPYDHYF
TRBV13	TRBJ2-1	CASSLGRVGEQFF
TRBV12-1	TRBJ1-1	CASSSPGQGPPLNTEAFF
TRBV9	TRBJ1-3	CASSEPGGGNTIYF
TRBV15	TRBJ2-3	CATSRARGPQTDTQYF
TRBV7-8	TRBJ2-2	CASRKTSGSVGELFF
TRBV5-8	TRBJ1-1	CASSPRRERAEAFF
TRBV27	TRBJ2-1	CASSLSGGPYNEQFF
TRBV4-1	TRBJ2-7	CASSAGIRDEQYF
TRBV2	TRBJ2-7	CASAGRGYYEQYF
TRBV13	TRBJ2-7	CASSQTRSYEQYF
TRBV6-1	TRBJ1-2	CASLGPQGLGYTF
TRBV11-2	TRBJ2-7	CASSLVWYEQYF
TRBV4-2	TRBJ2-7	CASSQEGREQYF
TRBV13	TRBJ2-2	CASSLGQENTGELFF
TRBV2	TRBJ2-2	CASSEMASRGERTGELFF
TRBV27	TRBJ2-1	CASRLTSRSSYNEQFF
TRBV5-6	TRBJ2-5	CASSIGQNQETQYF
TRBV29-1	TRBJ2-4	CSAQGDKNIQYF
TRBV19	.	CASSFRDGPYEQYF
TRBV11-2	TRBJ2-7	CASVLSSGSYEQYF
TRBV7-9	TRBJ1-1	CASSLERGNTEAFF
TRBV4-1	TRBJ2-1	CASSQAVQDGIIF
TRBV29-1	TRBJ2-7	CSVRTSGSYEQYF
TRBV10-3	TRBJ1-2	CAITGTGSNYGYTF
TRBV29-1	TRBJ2-2	CSVVGLTGELFF
TRBV4-1	TRBJ1-2	CASSQETASRGYTF